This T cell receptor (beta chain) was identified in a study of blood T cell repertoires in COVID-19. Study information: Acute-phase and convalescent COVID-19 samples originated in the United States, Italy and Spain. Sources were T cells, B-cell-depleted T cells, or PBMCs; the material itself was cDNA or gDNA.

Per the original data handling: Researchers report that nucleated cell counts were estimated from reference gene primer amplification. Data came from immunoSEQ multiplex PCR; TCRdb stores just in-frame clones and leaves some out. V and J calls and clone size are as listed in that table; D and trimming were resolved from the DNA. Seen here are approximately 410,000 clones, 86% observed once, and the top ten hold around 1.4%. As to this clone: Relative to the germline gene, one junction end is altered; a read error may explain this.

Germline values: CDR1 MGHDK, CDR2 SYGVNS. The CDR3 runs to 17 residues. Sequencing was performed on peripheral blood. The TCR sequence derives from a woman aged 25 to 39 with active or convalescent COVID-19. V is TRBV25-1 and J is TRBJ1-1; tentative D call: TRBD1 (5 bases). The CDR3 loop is CASSEVVIRQPNPEAFF. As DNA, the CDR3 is TGTGCCAGCAGTGAAGTTGTTATCCGACAGCCGAACCCTGAAGCTTTCTTT.